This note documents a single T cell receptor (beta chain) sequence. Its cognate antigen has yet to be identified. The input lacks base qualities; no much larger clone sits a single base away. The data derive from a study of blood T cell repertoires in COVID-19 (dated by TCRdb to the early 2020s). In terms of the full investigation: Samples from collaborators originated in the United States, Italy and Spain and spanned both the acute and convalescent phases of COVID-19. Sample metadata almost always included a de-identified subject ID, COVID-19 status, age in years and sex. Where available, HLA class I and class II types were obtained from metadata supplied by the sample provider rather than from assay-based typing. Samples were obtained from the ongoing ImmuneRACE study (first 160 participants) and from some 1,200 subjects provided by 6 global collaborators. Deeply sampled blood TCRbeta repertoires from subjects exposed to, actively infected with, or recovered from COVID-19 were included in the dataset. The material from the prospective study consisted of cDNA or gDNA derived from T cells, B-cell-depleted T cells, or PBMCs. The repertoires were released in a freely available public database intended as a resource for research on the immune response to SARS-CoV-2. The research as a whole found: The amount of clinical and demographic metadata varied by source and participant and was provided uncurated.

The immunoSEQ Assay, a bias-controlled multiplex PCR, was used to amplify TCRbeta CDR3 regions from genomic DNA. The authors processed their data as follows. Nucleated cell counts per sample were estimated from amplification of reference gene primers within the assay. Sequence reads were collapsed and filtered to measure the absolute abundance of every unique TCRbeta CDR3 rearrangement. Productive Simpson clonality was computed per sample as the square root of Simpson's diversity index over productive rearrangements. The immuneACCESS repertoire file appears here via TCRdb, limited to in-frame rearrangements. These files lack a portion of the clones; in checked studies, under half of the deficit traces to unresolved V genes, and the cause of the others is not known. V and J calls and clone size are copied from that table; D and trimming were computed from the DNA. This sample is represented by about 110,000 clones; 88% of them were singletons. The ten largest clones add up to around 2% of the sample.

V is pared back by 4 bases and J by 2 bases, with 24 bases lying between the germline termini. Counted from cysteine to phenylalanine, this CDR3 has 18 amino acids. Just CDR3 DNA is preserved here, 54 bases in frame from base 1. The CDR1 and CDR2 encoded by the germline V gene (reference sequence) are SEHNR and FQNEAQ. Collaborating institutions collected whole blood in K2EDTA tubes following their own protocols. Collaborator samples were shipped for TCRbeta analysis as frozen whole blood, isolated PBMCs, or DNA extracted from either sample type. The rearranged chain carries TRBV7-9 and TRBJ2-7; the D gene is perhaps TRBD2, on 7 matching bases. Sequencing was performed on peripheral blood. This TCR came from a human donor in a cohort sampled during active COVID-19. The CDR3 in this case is CASSYPPGGGSYPYEQYF. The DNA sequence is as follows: TGTGCCAGCAGCTACCCCCCCGGGGGCGGGAGCTATCCCTACGAGCAGTACTTC.